The rows below give T cell receptor beta chains drawn from one sample of a study of blood T cell repertoires in COVID-19. The table came from immunoSEQ multiplex PCR; TCRdb's copy has only in-frame clones and leaves some out. The repertoire holds around 190,000 clones, with 70% to 90% as singletons. The specimen was peripheral blood. Receptors were obtained from a man over 45 with COVID-19, enrolled during active disease. Both conserved end residues are trimmed from each CDR3. Some rows have no size entry. The others give once, few or many, or a class for an expanded clone.

J gene: TRBJ2-5; V gene: TRBV27; clone size: few; CDR3 protein: ASSYSSGGQQETQY
J gene: TRBJ2-1; V gene: TRBV27; clone size: -; CDR3 protein: ASSLSGGNEQF
J gene: TRBJ2-1; V gene: TRBV6-5; clone size: -; CDR3 protein: ASMVGGGAYNEQF
J gene: TRBJ1-1; V gene: TRBV7-3; clone size: -; CDR3 protein: ASSPTPGATEAF
J gene: TRBJ1-4; V gene: TRBV19; clone size: -; CDR3 protein: ASSTGWDEKLF
J gene: TRBJ2-2; V gene: TRBV29-1; clone size: -; CDR3 protein: SVGPHRGGGGTGELF
J gene: TRBJ1-5; V gene: TRBV5-1; clone size: -; CDR3 protein: ASSLVPGQGQPQH
J gene: TRBJ2-7; V gene: TRBV6-6; clone size: -; CDR3 protein: ASSKLAGPYEQY
J gene: TRBJ1-3; V gene: TRBV7-9; clone size: -; CDR3 protein: ASSSGDTIY
J gene: TRBJ2-2; V gene: TRBV9; clone size: -; CDR3 protein: ASGTGANTGELF
J gene: TRBJ1-5; V gene: TRBV10-3; clone size: -; CDR3 protein: AISEEYSNQPQH
J gene: TRBJ2-1; V gene: TRBV2; clone size: -; CDR3 protein: ASWREGADEQF
J gene: TRBJ2-1; V gene: TRBV3-1/TRBV3-2; clone size: few; CDR3 protein: ASSQLQGSYNEQF
J gene: TRBJ1-1; V gene: TRBV29-1; clone size: -; CDR3 protein: SVALSGQTSGTEAF
J gene: TRBJ2-1; V gene: TRBV6-5; clone size: -; CDR3 protein: ASSSSTGLYGEQF
J gene: TRBJ1-2; V gene: TRBV29-1; clone size: few; CDR3 protein: SVGTGDYGYT
J gene: TRBJ2-1; V gene: TRBV14; clone size: -; CDR3 protein: ASSYDTGGPSSYNEQF
J gene: TRBJ2-7; V gene: TRBV3-1/TRBV3-2; clone size: -; CDR3 protein: ASSQGGGAEIYEQY
J gene: TRBJ2-3; V gene: TRBV29-1; clone size: few; CDR3 protein: SVSDAGGSDTQY
J gene: TRBJ1-5; V gene: TRBV7-7; clone size: -; CDR3 protein: ASSLVGTGCGNQPQH
J gene: TRBJ2-3; V gene: TRBV14; clone size: -; CDR3 protein: ASRAGVSTDTQY
J gene: TRBJ2-7; V gene: TRBV5-5; clone size: -; CDR3 protein: ASRTQQGAIVEQY
J gene: TRBJ1-5; V gene: TRBV4-2; clone size: -; CDR3 protein: ASSRNLGQGENQPQH
J gene: TRBJ2-2; V gene: TRBV2; clone size: -; CDR3 protein: ASSEAGTGNTGELF
J gene: TRBJ2-1; V gene: TRBV25-1; clone size: -; CDR3 protein: ASSERSRGWTYNEQF
J gene: TRBJ2-1; V gene: TRBV6-2/TRBV6-3; clone size: -; CDR3 protein: ASSSLLAGGYNEQF
J gene: TRBJ2-7; V gene: TRBV19; clone size: -; CDR3 protein: ASKQEGDSSYEQY
J gene: TRBJ1-1; V gene: TRBV30; clone size: -; CDR3 protein: AWATGLDTEAF
J gene: TRBJ2-1; V gene: TRBV7-3; clone size: -; CDR3 protein: ASRVGLNNEQF
J gene: TRBJ1-5; V gene: TRBV5-1; clone size: -; CDR3 protein: ASSSGNNQPQH
J gene: TRBJ2-1; V gene: TRBV28; clone size: -; CDR3 protein: ASSFRAGGPSIHNEQF
J gene: TRBJ2-7; V gene: TRBV5-4; clone size: -; CDR3 protein: ASSQQPGDYEQY
J gene: TRBJ2-3; V gene: TRBV24-1; clone size: -; CDR3 protein: ATSDLYRGDTQY
J gene: TRBJ1-2; V gene: TRBV30; clone size: -; CDR3 protein: AWSRFYGYT
J gene: TRBJ2-1; V gene: TRBV5-6; clone size: -; CDR3 protein: ASSGASGGYNEQF
J gene: TRBJ2-1; V gene: TRBV5-5; clone size: -; CDR3 protein: ASSLQGASYNEQF
J gene: TRBJ2-7; V gene: TRBV6-2/TRBV6-3; clone size: -; CDR3 protein: ASSDSYEQY
J gene: TRBJ2-1; V gene: TRBV20-1; clone size: -; CDR3 protein: SARSLLVEF
J gene: TRBJ1-2; V gene: TRBV7-2; clone size: -; CDR3 protein: ASSPTGRIGYT
J gene: TRBJ1-6; V gene: TRBV4-3; clone size: -; CDR3 protein: ASSQHRQGNNSPLH
J gene: TRBJ1-6; V gene: TRBV4-3; clone size: -; CDR3 protein: ASSQAGGSYNSPLH
J gene: TRBJ1-1; V gene: TRBV28; clone size: once; CDR3 protein: AAERAGYAEAF
J gene: TRBJ2-2; V gene: TRBV18; clone size: -; CDR3 protein: ASSQSNTGELF
J gene: TRBJ1-2; V gene: TRBV5-4; clone size: -; CDR3 protein: ASSLDVLANYGYT
J gene: TRBJ1-6; V gene: TRBV7-2; clone size: -; CDR3 protein: ASSLVPGSNSPLH
J gene: TRBJ2-7; V gene: TRBV6-5; clone size: once; CDR3 protein: ASSSPGQGYYEQY
J gene: TRBJ1-2; V gene: TRBV7-8; clone size: once; CDR3 protein: ASRSRTGSNYGYT
J gene: TRBJ2-1; V gene: TRBV18; clone size: -; CDR3 protein: ASSPWLAGENEQF
J gene: TRBJ1-6; V gene: TRBV6-5; clone size: -; CDR3 protein: ASRHGGALH
J gene: TRBJ1-2; V gene: TRBV29-1; clone size: -; CDR3 protein: SVRGLSGYT
J gene: TRBJ2-7; V gene: TRBV6-2/TRBV6-3; clone size: -; CDR3 protein: ASSSETGREQY
J gene: TRBJ1-1; V gene: TRBV30; clone size: -; CDR3 protein: AWSVRGFAEAF
J gene: TRBJ2-2; V gene: TRBV25-1; clone size: -; CDR3 protein: ASMEAVTGELF
J gene: TRBJ2-7; V gene: TRBV2; clone size: -; CDR3 protein: ASTRTASSYEQY
J gene: TRBJ2-3; V gene: TRBV5-4; clone size: -; CDR3 protein: ASSPTSGARTDTQY
J gene: TRBJ2-7; V gene: TRBV29-1; clone size: -; CDR3 protein: SVVRTGVDEQY
J gene: TRBJ2-1; V gene: TRBV7-8; clone size: once; CDR3 protein: ASSVGGAGGSYNEQF
J gene: TRBJ1-2; V gene: TRBV7-3; clone size: -; CDR3 protein: ASSLGTGGYT
J gene: TRBJ2-1; V gene: TRBV18; clone size: -; CDR3 protein: ASSPSLAGGYNEQF